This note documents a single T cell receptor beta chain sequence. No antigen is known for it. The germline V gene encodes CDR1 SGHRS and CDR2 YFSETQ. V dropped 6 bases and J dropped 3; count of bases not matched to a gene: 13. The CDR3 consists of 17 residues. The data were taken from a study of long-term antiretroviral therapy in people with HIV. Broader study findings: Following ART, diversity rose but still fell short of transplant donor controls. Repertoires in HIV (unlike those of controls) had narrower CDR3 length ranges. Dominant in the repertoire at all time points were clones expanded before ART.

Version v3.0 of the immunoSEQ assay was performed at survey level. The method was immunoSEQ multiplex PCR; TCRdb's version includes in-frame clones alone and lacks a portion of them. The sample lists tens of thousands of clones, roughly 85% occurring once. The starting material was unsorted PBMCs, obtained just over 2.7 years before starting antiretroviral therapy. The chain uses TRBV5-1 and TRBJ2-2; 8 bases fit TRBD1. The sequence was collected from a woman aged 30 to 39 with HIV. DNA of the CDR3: TGCGCCAGCACAGAGTTCACCGGGACAGGCTACACCGGGGAGCTGTTTTTT. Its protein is CASTEFTGTGYTGELFF. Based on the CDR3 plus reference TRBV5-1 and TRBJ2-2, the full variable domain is KAGVTQTPRYLIKTRGQQVTLSCSPISGHRSVSWYQQTPGQGLQFLFEYFSETQRNKGNFPGRFSGRQFSNSRSEMNVSTLELGDSALYLCASTEFTGTGYTGELFFGEGSRLTVL.